The next 24 T cell receptor beta chains were all read from a single sample in a study of T cell repertoires in ileal Crohn's disease. Specified time point: neoterminal ileum biopsy at postoperative endoscopy, about 6 months after surgery. Sequenced by immunoSEQ multiplex PCR; TCRdb stores in-frame clones only, minus some. The data contain about 13,000 clones, 67% of them singletons. The material sequenced was ileal tissue. Every receptor here comes from an adult with Crohn's disease.

The chain uses TRBV9 and TRBJ1-3; D is unclear. This CDR3 is built from 12 residues. Trimming took 3 bases from V and 6 from J, leaving 7 bases between them. Germline V gene data show CDR1 as SGDLS and CDR2 as YYNGEE. CDR3 loop: CASSGRENTIYF. In DNA, the CDR3 is TGTGCCAGCAGCGGCCGGGAAAACACCATATATTTT.

The V gene is TRBV28, the J gene TRBJ1-2; maybe TRBD1 (5 bases). V dropped 8 bases and J dropped 4 bases, with 11 bases sitting between them. The CDR3 spans 12 residues. Germline V lookup: CDR1 MDHEN, CDR2 SYDVKM. The DNA for the CDR3 is TGTGCCAGCCGACGAGGGGCCTATGGCTACACCTTC. Protein product: CASRRGAYGYTF.

This sequence joins TRBV12-5 and TRBJ2-7; D is unclear. CDR1 and CDR2 (germline): LGHNT, FRNRAP. The CDR3 contains 16 residues. The ends were cut back, 0 bases at V and 3 bases at J, with 15 bases in the middle. The CDR3 loop is CASGLVRGPGYYEQYF. The CDR3 DNA follows: TGTGCTAGTGGTTTGGTCCGCGGCCCGGGTTACTACGAGCAGTACTTC.

This chain joins TRBV2 and TRBJ1-6; D may be TRBD1 (6 bases). CDR3 length equals 16 residues. From germline, CDR1 is SNHLY and CDR2 FYNNEI. Trimming stripped 3 bases from V and 6 bases from J, with 15 bases between. The CDR3 DNA follows: TGTGCCAGCAGTGAGGTAGGGGGGGGCCTTAATTCACCCCTCCACTTT. Translation: CASSEVGGGLNSPLHF.

The sample holds a few counts of this clone. This chain uses TRBV11-2 with TRBJ2-5, with 10 bases that match TRBD2. The CDR3 is made up of 15 amino acids. Germline CDR1 is SGHAT and CDR2 is FQNNGV. The trim removed 7 bases at V and 6 bases at J, leaving 11 bases unmatched. This CDR3 reads CASKGLAGVGKTQYF. CDR3 nucleotide sequence: TGTGCCAGCAAAGGGCTAGCGGGGGTGGGAAAGACCCAGTACTTC.

This chain connects TRBV18 to TRBJ1-1; no definite D call. V was trimmed by 3 bases and J by 5 bases, leaving 16 bases between them. Germline loops: CDR1 KGHSH, CDR2 LQKENI. The CDR3 runs to 15 residues. In DNA, the CDR3 is TGTGCCAGCTCACCCGGAAAGGGCTCGGGGACTGAAGCTTTCTTT. It encodes CASSPGKGSGTEAFF.

DNA of the CDR3: TGTGCCAGCAGCCAAGCCACAGCAACTAATGAAAAACTGTTTTTT. Amino acids: CASSQATATNEKLFF. The chain carries TRBV4-2 and TRBJ1-4; D gene unclear. Per the germline V gene, CDR1 is LGHNA and CDR2 is YNFKEQ. The CDR3 consists of 15 residues. V lost 1 base, J lost 0 bases, and 6 bases lay in between.

The chain joins TRBV6-1 to TRBJ1-2; D uncertain. The CDR3 sequence is 16 residues long. Germline CDR1 reads MNHNS; CDR2 reads SASEGT. V gave up 0 bases and J gave up 4 bases, with 15 bases separating them. The CDR3 region is CASSEALGEGGYGYTF. The CDR3 DNA follows: TGTGCCAGCAGTGAAGCCTTGGGCGAGGGAGGCTATGGCTACACCTTC.

This clone was observed once. J is TRBJ2-7 and V is TRBV2; possible D gene TRBD2, 6 bases. CDR1 is SNHLY, CDR2 FYNNEI, per germline. This CDR3 region has 14 residues. Trimming cost V 3 bases and J 2 bases, with 11 bases left between them. CDR3 DNA sequence: TGTGCCAGCAGTGAGTCCAGCGGGCCCTACGAGCAGTACTTC. Translation: CASSESSGPYEQYF.

The chain recombines TRBV29-1 with TRBJ1-5; a possible D gene is TRBD1 (6 bases). Between the trimmed V and J ends, which lost 7 bases and 3 bases, there was a span of 19 bases. The CDR3 contains 15 residues. From germline, CDR1 is SQVTM and CDR2 ANQGSEA. This CDR3 is CSAEEGRGANQPQHF. Here the CDR3 DNA reads TGCAGCGCCGAGGAGGGACGGGGGGCCAATCAGCCCCAGCATTTT.

The chain has TRBV11-2 and TRBJ2-5, with unresolved D. V lost 3 bases to trimming and J lost 3 bases, with 14 bases between them. The length of the CDR3 is 15 residues. CDR1 is SGHAT, CDR2 FQNNGV, per germline. Here the CDR3 DNA reads TGTGCCAGCAGCTTGGGCTCGACAACTAAAGAGACCCAGTACTTC. It codes for CASSLGSTTKETQYF. The full variable domain, completed using reference TRBV11-2 and TRBJ2-5, is EAGVAQSPRYKIIEKRQSVAFWCNPISGHATLYWYQQILGQGPKLLIQFQNNGVVDDSQLPKDRFSAERLKGVDSTLKIQPAKLEDSAVYLCASSLGSTTKETQYFGPGTRLLVL.

The chain joins TRBV25-1 to TRBJ2-1; 9 positions agree with TRBD2. CDR1 and CDR2 from the germline V gene are MGHDK and SYGVNS. This CDR3 is 12 amino acids long. V was clipped by 8 bases and J by 9 bases; unmatched bases: 5. For the CDR3, the DNA is TGTGCCAGCGGTAAGCGGGGGGTTGAGCAGTTCTTC. Translated: CASGKRGVEQFF. The full variable domain, with the rest looked up from reference TRBV25-1 and TRBJ2-1, is EADIYQTPRYLVIGTGKKITLECSQTMGHDKMYWYQQDPGMELHLIHYSYGVNSTEKGDLSSESTVSRIRTEHFPLTLESARPSHTSQYLCASGKRGVEQFFGPGTRLTVL.

This chain connects TRBV5-6 to TRBJ2-5, with 7 nucleotides matching TRBD2. The germline V gene encodes CDR1 SGHDT and CDR2 YYEEEE. This CDR3 has 13 amino acids. The V segment lost 4 bases and the J segment 2 bases; nucleotides outside the gene matches: 2. CDR3 nucleotides: TGTGCCAGCAGCAGCGGGGCTCAAGAGACCCAGTACTTC. This encodes CASSSGAQETQYF.

The chain carries TRBV15 and TRBJ1-5; no firm D call. Germline CDR1 is LNHNV and CDR2 is YYDKDF (reference sequence). Trimming cost V 5 bases and J 5 bases, with 13 bases left between them. This CDR3 comprises 14 residues. The CDR3 sequence: CATSASGPHQPQHF. The DNA of the CDR3 is TGTGCCACCAGCGCTTCCGGGCCCCATCAGCCCCAGCATTTT.

This clone showed up just a few times. CDR3 nucleotide sequence: TGTGCCTGGTCCCCGACAGGGGGCCACGAGCAGTACTTC. Protein sequence: CAWSPTGGHEQYF. This chain links TRBV30 with TRBJ2-7, with 10 bases matching TRBD1. CDR1 and CDR2 (germline): GTSNPN, SVGIG (reference sequence). Trimming cost V 5 bases and J 5 bases; bases outside gene matches: 6. This CDR3 contains 13 residues.

The rearrangement uses TRBV19 and TRBJ2-5, with D perhaps TRBD1 (5 bases). Germline V CDR1 and CDR2: LNHDA, SQIVND (reference sequence). Trimming cost V 6 bases and J 0 bases, with 20 bases left between them. This CDR3 is built from 17 residues. The CDR3 region has the DNA TGTGCCAGTAGCCGCTCTGCAAAAGGGGTGTACCAAGAGACCCAGTACTTC. The encoded protein is CASSRSAKGVYQETQYF. The full variable domain, in which reference TRBV19 and TRBJ2-5 provide the parts outside the CDR3, is DGGITQSPKYLFRKEGQNVTLSCEQNLNHDAMYWYRQDPGQGLRLIYYSQIVNDFQKGDIAEGYSVSREKKESFPLTVTSAQKNPTAFYLCASSRSAKGVYQETQYFGPGTRLLVL.

The chain couples TRBV6-1 to TRBJ1-1; D is possibly TRBD1 (5 bases). The CDR3 has 13 residues. V lost 4 bases, J lost 3 bases, and 9 bases lay in between. Looked up from germline, CDR1 is MNHNS and CDR2 is SASEGT. The CDR3 protein is CASSGQRDTEAFF. CDR3 sequence (DNA): TGTGCCAGCAGTGGACAGAGGGACACTGAAGCTTTCTTT.

The chain has TRBV5-1 and TRBJ2-3; TRBD1 matches 7 bases. The V and J ends lost 0 bases and 2 bases, in that order; junction bases with no gene match: 3. Germline V gene sequence: CDR1 SGHRS, CDR2 YFSETQ. This CDR3 has 15 residues. CDR3 residues: CASSLEGGFTDTQYF. DNA for the CDR3: TGCGCCAGCAGCTTGGAAGGGGGCTTCACAGATACGCAGTATTTT.

This chain joins TRBV9 and TRBJ2-5, with 7 bases lining up with TRBD2. J gave up 4 bases and V 2 bases, and 8 bases lay outside the gene matches. The CDR3 runs to 15 residues. CDR1 is SGDLS, CDR2 YYNGEE, per germline. The CDR3 loop reads CASSVGGGVGETQYF. CDR3 sequence (DNA): TGTGCCAGCAGCGTGGGTGGGGGGGTTGGAGAGACCCAGTACTTC.

The chain recombines TRBV10-3 with TRBJ1-4; perhaps TRBD1 as D (6 bases). This CDR3 has 12 amino acids. V dropped 8 bases and J dropped 2 bases, with 6 bases sitting between them. CDR1 and CDR2 from the germline V gene are ENHRY and SYGVKD. The CDR3 loop reads CAIGQTNEKLFF. In nucleotides, the CDR3 is TGTGCCATCGGACAGACTAATGAAAAACTGTTTTTT.

This clone was seen just once. This chain joins TRBV4-1 and TRBJ2-5, with D perhaps matching TRBD2 (5 bases). V dropped 0 bases and J dropped 5 bases, with 13 bases sitting between them. Germline values: CDR1 MGHRA, CDR2 YSYEKL. This CDR3 has 15 amino acids. The CDR3 bases are TGCGCCAGCAGCCAAGACTCGGGGTGGAAGGAGACCCAGTACTTC. This gives the protein CASSQDSGWKETQYF.

V usage is TRBV29-1 and J usage is TRBJ2-1, with 13 positions matching TRBD2. The J segment lost 8 bases and the V segment lost 6 bases, leaving 7 bases of the junction unmatched. The CDR3 runs 14 residues. Germline CDR1 SQVTM, CDR2 ANQGSEA. The DNA for the CDR3 is TGCAGCGTCACTAGCGGGGGGGCGATGGATGAGCAGTTCTTC. Encoded protein: CSVTSGGAMDEQFF.

In this sample, this clone is medium-sized. Other DNA sequences from this sample encode an identical CDR3 as well. The rearrangement links TRBV15 to TRBJ1-1; D is undetermined. V shed 5 bases and J shed 1 base, with 5 bases lying between them. Germline CDR1 and CDR2: LNHNV and YYDKDF (reference sequence). The CDR3 consists of 12 residues. CDR3 DNA: TGTGCCACCAGCCCGGCGAACACTGAAGCTTTCTTT. It encodes CATSPANTEAFF.

The gene calls are TRBV19 and TRBJ1-3; D uncertain. Trimming took 6 bases from V and 0 from J, leaving 15 bases between them. Germline assignment: CDR1 LNHDA and CDR2 SQIVND (reference sequence). This CDR3 contains 16 residues. Here the CDR3 DNA reads TGTGCCAGTAGCCAACTCGACGGTCCCTCTGGAAACACCATATATTTT. Translation: CASSQLDGPSGNTIYF.